These 5 T cell receptor beta chains originate from one sample sequenced in a study of T-cell memory formation after mild COVID-19 (dated by TCRdb to the early 2020s). The method was 5' RACE. Instrument used: Illumina NovaSeq 6000. TCRdb took the public reads, trimmed them with fastp at Q25, ran MiXCR for clone calling and kept in-frame beta chains. CDR3 protein duplicates are merged, each entry listing the most common genes and DNA. This sample gives hundreds of thousands of distinct CDR3 sequences in total; roughly 22% of them show up just once. Around 13% of the sample goes to the ten largest clones. The sequenced sample was PBMCs or a T cell subset sorted from them (not recorded which). The receptors shown here come from an adult woman who had mild COVID-19 (a few samples of this study predate the infection). The sample titles of this study are shuffled in the database, so cell type and time point are left out; the donor was told from shared clones.

The chain has TRBV4-1 and TRBJ1-3; TRBD1 matches 7 bases. V was pared by 3 bases and J by 2 bases, with 4 bases of the junction left unmatched. CDR3 length: 15 residues. In germline, CDR1 is MGHRA, CDR2 YSYEKL. The DNA for the CDR3 is TGCGCCAGCAGCCAGGATACAGGGGCTGGAAACACCATATATTTT. Translation gives CASSQDTGAGNTIYF.

V is TRBV7-9 and J is TRBJ2-5; tentatively, D is TRBD2 (6 bases). Per the germline V gene, CDR1 is SEHNR and CDR2 is FQNEAQ (reference sequence). V was cut by 1 base and J by 4 bases, with 10 bases left in between. CDR3 length: 14 amino acids. CDR3 protein: CASSLGWGGETQYF. For the CDR3, the DNA is TGTGCCAGCAGCTTAGGATGGGGAGGAGAGACCCAGTACTTC.

V gene TRBV29-1 combines with J gene TRBJ2-3; D assignment may be TRBD1 or TRBD2 (5 bases each). Trimming pared 3 bases from V and 7 bases from J, leaving 8 bases between. CDR3 length: 11 residues. Germline V gene sequence: CDR1 SQVTM, CDR2 ANQGSEA. CDR3 in amino acids: CSVDGGNTQYF. CDR3 nucleotide sequence: TGCAGCGTTGATGGGGGTAATACGCAGTATTTT.

The V call is TRBV20-1, the J call TRBJ2-1, with D tentatively TRBD1 or TRBD2 (5 bases each). Trimming took 6 bases from V and 4 from J, leaving 22 bases between them. There are 16 residues in the CDR3. Germline CDR1 is DFQATT and CDR2 is SNEGSKA (reference sequence). The CDR3 here is CSALGVSGPHYNEQFF. CDR3 nucleotide sequence: TGCAGTGCCCTGGGGGTTAGTGGGCCGCATTACAATGAGCAGTTCTTC.

This chain links TRBV6-2 or TRBV6-3 with TRBJ2-7; TRBD1 is a possible D gene (5 bases). CDR3 size: 13 residues. Trimming took off 6 bases at V and 5 bases at J, with 14 bases between the two ends. The germline V gene encodes CDR1 MNHEY and CDR2 SVGEGT. The CDR3 sequence: CASRLTGSHEQYF. The CDR3 coding sequence is TGTGCCAGCAGACTAACAGGATCCCACGAGCAGTACTTC.